This TCR beta chain derives from a study of monozygotic twins with cystic fibrosis. Data came from immunoSEQ multiplex PCR; TCRdb stores just in-frame clones and leaves some out. This sample carries tens of thousands of clones, roughly 90% of them seen once, and the ten largest clones take roughly 0.3%. Trimming removed 6 bases at V and 7 bases at J, with 7 bases between. This CDR3 spans 12 amino acids. CDR1 and CDR2 from the germline V gene are SNHLY and FYNNEI. This receptor was identified in a girl aged 2-10 years with cystic fibrosis. The sequenced material came from blood. V usage is TRBV2 and J usage is TRBJ1-6; weak D call: TRBD1 (6 bases). The CDR3 is CASRDRNSPLHF. The CDR3 DNA sequence: TGTGCCAGCAGAGACAGGAATTCACCCCTCCACTTT.